These 23 T cell receptor beta chains were all obtained from the same sample, sequenced in a study of shared clonotypes between healthy human individuals. Repertoires were generated with immunoSEQ multiplex PCR, while TCRdb's copy carries only in-frame clones and drops some. This table has about 2 million clones, 85% to 95% appearing once. It was CD45RO-negative cells, positively selected for CCR7, that made up naive CD8 cells, with terminally differentiated effector memory CD45RA+ cells excluded. The sequenced material came from naive CD8+ T cells sorted from blood. These receptors came from a man aged 18 to 30 in good health.

This clone was seen just once. V and J are TRBV4-1 and TRBJ1-6; 10 bases line up with TRBD1. V was pared by 4 bases and J by 5 bases, with 2 bases of the junction left unmatched. The germline gives CDR1 MGHRA, CDR2 YSYEKL. The CDR3 loop spans 15 amino acids. CDR3: CASSPGQGNNSPLHF. The DNA for the CDR3 is TGCGCCAGCAGCCCGGGACAGGGGAATAATTCACCCCTCCACTTT.

In DNA form, the CDR3 reads TGTGCCAGCAGCGCAGGAGTGGGGTCCAATCAGCCCCAGCATTTT. This sequence encodes CASSAGVGSNQPQHF. This chain links TRBV9 with TRBJ1-5; D ambiguous. Trimming removed 3 bases at V and 3 bases at J, with 13 bases between. Germline V gene data show CDR1 as SGDLS and CDR2 as YYNGEE. CDR3 length equals 15 residues.

Turning to this clone: Distinct nucleotide sequences in the sample also encode this CDR3. The chain joins TRBV4-3 to TRBJ1-1; D not certain. The CDR3 runs 14 residues. Looked up from germline, CDR1 is LGHNA and CDR2 is YSLEER. The V gene lost 0 bases and the J gene lost 1 base, with 6 bases spanning the gap. CDR3 coding DNA: TGCGCCAGCAGCCAAGACTCGGCGAACACTGAAGCTTTCTTT. This sequence encodes CASSQDSANTEAFF.

The chain has TRBV4-1 and TRBJ1-1; D is possibly TRBD1 (5 bases). CDR1 is MGHRA, CDR2 YSYEKL, per germline. V lost 0 bases and J 3 bases, leaving 17 bases between the germline ends. This CDR3 comprises 17 residues. The CDR3, as DNA: TGCGCCAGCAGCCAAGATGAAGGGACGTCGATAGACACTGAAGCTTTCTTT. Translating it yields CASSQDEGTSIDTEAFF.

V and J are TRBV27 and TRBJ2-3; a weak D match, TRBD2 (5 bases). Germline CDR1 and CDR2: MNHEY and SMNVEV (reference sequence). The V gene lost 6 bases and the J gene lost 1 base, with 14 bases spanning the gap. The CDR3 is 15 amino acids. The CDR3 region has the DNA TGTGCCAGCAGCTATGATCCCGGGGGCACAGATACGCAGTATTTT. Its protein product is CASSYDPGGTDTQYF.

The chain combines TRBV9 with TRBJ2-7; 10 positions agree with TRBD1. Per germline, CDR1 SGDLS and CDR2 YYNGEE. V shed 3 bases, J shed 3 bases, and the junction held 15 bases outside the gene matches. This CDR3 is 18 amino acids long. The CDR3 nucleotides read TGTGCCAGCAGCGAGGGGGAACCGGGACAGGGGTCATACTACGAGCAGTACTTC. It codes for CASSEGEPGQGSYYEQYF.

The chain carries TRBV27 and TRBJ2-7, with TRBD2 matching over 11 bases. Trimming removed 3 bases from V and 5 bases from J; junction bases left unmatched: 3. Germline CDR1 and CDR2: MNHEY and SMNVEV (reference sequence). The CDR3 runs to 14 residues. In DNA, the CDR3 is TGTGCCAGCAGTTTGACTAGCGGGACCCACGAGCAGTACTTC. This codes for CASSLTSGTHEQYF.

The chain carries TRBV5-5 and TRBJ1-1, with a weak D call TRBD1 (5 bases). Germline loops: CDR1 SGHKS, CDR2 YYEKEE (reference sequence). V dropped 3 bases and J dropped 8 bases, with 8 bases sitting between them. The CDR3 consists of 11 residues. CDR3 in DNA: TGTGCCAGCAGCTGGGACGGAGAAGCTTTCTTT. Protein product: CASSWDGEAFF.

The V gene is TRBV13, the J gene TRBJ2-2; 12 bases agree with TRBD2. CDR3 length: 16 residues. Looked up from germline, CDR1 is PRHDT and CDR2 is FYEKMQ (reference sequence). V lost 3 bases, J lost 5 bases, and 4 bases stayed unmatched. The CDR3 spells CASSFRTSGTTGELFF. The CDR3 DNA reads TGTGCCAGCAGCTTCCGGACTAGCGGGACGACCGGGGAGCTGTTTTTT.

Regarding this clone: The junction departs from the called germline gene at one end, perhaps through a read error. V and J are TRBV9 and TRBJ2-3; 10 nucleotides line up with TRBD2. In germline, CDR1 is SGDLS, CDR2 YYNGEE. CDR3 length equals 14 residues. The CDR3 region is CASSLAGDTNTQYF. The CDR3 bases are TGTGCCAGCAGTCTAGCGGGAGACACAAATACGCAGTATTTT.

V gene TRBV10-1 combines with J gene TRBJ2-2; D is ambiguous. The germline V gene has CDR1 WNHNN and CDR2 SYGVQD (reference sequence). V was pared by 2 bases and J by 1 base, with 11 bases between. The CDR3 is 16 amino acids. DNA for the CDR3: TGCGCCAGCAGTGAGGGTCCGGGTGGGAACACCGGGGAGCTGTTTTTT. Translating gives CASSEGPGGNTGELFF.

This chain's CDR3 is CASSERTGRSQGELFF. CDR3 bases: TGTGCCAGCAGTGAAAGGACAGGACGGTCTCAGGGGGAGCTGTTTTTT. This chain joins TRBV2 and TRBJ2-2; 7 nucleotides line up with TRBD1. Germline lookup yields CDR1 SNHLY and CDR2 FYNNEI. The CDR3 has 16 amino acids. The V gene end was trimmed by 2 bases and the J gene end by 8 bases; junction bases not matched to a gene: 11.

The gene calls are TRBV5-4 and TRBJ2-1, with D perhaps matching TRBD2 (5 bases). The CDR3 has 16 residues. Trimming cost V 5 bases and J 7 bases, with 22 bases left between them. Germline CDR1 and CDR2: SGHNT and YYREEE (reference sequence). The CDR3 DNA follows: TGTGCCAGCAGATCTGATACTGGAGGCCGCCATAATGAGCAGTTCTTC. Its protein is CASRSDTGGRHNEQFF.

The J gene is TRBJ2-5, the V gene TRBV29-1, with 12 bases identical to TRBD2. Germline CDR1 reads SQVTM; CDR2 reads ANQGSEA. The trim removed 3 bases at V and 3 bases at J, leaving 2 bases unmatched. This CDR3 region has 14 residues. CDR3: CSVDGLAGKETQYF. CDR3 nucleotides: TGCAGCGTTGATGGACTAGCGGGAAAAGAGACCCAGTACTTC.

V and J are TRBV6-1 and TRBJ2-7, with D possibly matching TRBD1 (8 bases). V was shortened by 2 bases and J by 4 bases, with 12 bases between the two germline ends. Germline V gene data show CDR1 as MNHNS and CDR2 as SASEGT. The CDR3 totals 14 residues. CDR3 loop: CASSETGGGYEQYF. DNA for the CDR3: TGTGCCAGCAGTGAAACAGGGGGGGGATACGAGCAGTACTTC.

The rearrangement links TRBV27 to TRBJ2-3; TRBD2 agrees at 8 bases. The CDR3 is 15 residues long. The trim removed 2 bases at V and 7 bases at J, leaving 8 bases unmatched. CDR1 is MNHEY, CDR2 SMNVEV, per germline (reference sequence). In nucleotides, the CDR3 is TGTGCCAGCAGTTTAGATGAGTCTAGCGGGCATACGCAGTATTTT. It translates to CASSLDESSGHTQYF.

This rearrangement joins TRBV2 to TRBJ2-7; TRBD2 aligns across 12 bases. This CDR3 is built from 15 residues. Germline V gene sequence: CDR1 SNHLY, CDR2 FYNNEI. With 5 bases clipped from V and 2 bases from J, the junction kept 4 bases outside the gene matches. Here the CDR3 DNA reads TGTGCCAGCAGTTGGACTAGCGGGGCCGCCTACGAGCAGTACTTC. It is translated as CASSWTSGAAYEQYF. Supplemented by reference TRBV2 and TRBJ2-7, the full variable domain reads EPEVTQTPSHQVTQMGQEVILRCVPISNHLYFYWYRQILGQKVEFLVSFYNNEISEKSEIFDDQFSVERPDGSNFTLKIRSTKLEDSAMYFCASSWTSGAAYEQYFGPGTRLTVT.

The chain is built from TRBV2 and TRBJ2-1; 9 bases line up with TRBD2. With V trimmed by 4 bases and J by 8 bases, 9 bases remained unmatched. The CDR3 sequence is 15 residues long. Germline V gives CDR1 SNHLY, CDR2 FYNNEI. CDR3 sequence (DNA): TGTGCCAGCAGTGCTCCGGGACTAGCTACTTATGAGCAGTTCTTC. Its protein is CASSAPGLATYEQFF.

The gene calls are TRBV7-9 and TRBJ2-7, with 10 bases matching TRBD2. The CDR3 spans 15 residues. The J segment lost 2 bases and the V segment lost 4 bases, leaving 5 bases of the junction unmatched. CDR1 SEHNR and CDR2 FQNEAQ come from the germline V gene (reference sequence). The CDR3 DNA is TGTGCCAGCAGCTCCCTAGCGGGAGACGCCTACGAGCAGTACTTC. It codes for CASSSLAGDAYEQYF.

V and J are TRBV28 and TRBJ2-7, with 7 bases that match TRBD1. Germline lookup yields CDR1 MDHEN and CDR2 SYDVKM. The CDR3 totals 14 residues. The trim removed 7 bases at V and 3 bases at J, leaving 9 bases unmatched. CDR3 sequence reads: CASTPDRVVYEQYF. The CDR3 DNA is TGTGCCAGCACACCAGACAGGGTTGTCTACGAGCAGTACTTC. Drawing the rest from reference TRBV28 and TRBJ2-7, the complete variable domain is DVKVTQSSRYLVKRTGEKVFLECVQDMDHENMFWYRQDPGLGLRLIYFSYDVKMKEKGDIPEGYSVSREKKERFSLILESASTNQTSMYLCASTPDRVVYEQYFGPGTRLTVT.

This sequence joins TRBV7-9 and TRBJ2-5; TRBD1 aligns across 8 bases. Germline V lookup: CDR1 SEHNR, CDR2 FQNEAQ (reference sequence). The CDR3 sequence is 14 residues long. The V segment lost 7 bases and the J segment 5 bases; nucleotides outside the gene matches: 9. The CDR3 DNA reads TGTGCCAGCAATGGCGGACAGGGAGGCGAGACCCAGTACTTC. Translation: CASNGGQGGETQYF.

The chain is built from TRBV11-3 and TRBJ1-6; D call uncertain. Trimming shortened V by 9 bases and J by 4 bases, and 16 bases separated the two germline ends. The CDR3 sequence is 15 residues long. Germline V gives CDR1 SGHNT, CDR2 YENEEA. CDR3: CASLIWGFYNSPLHF. The CDR3 coding sequence is TGTGCCAGTTTAATTTGGGGATTTTATAATTCACCCCTCCACTTT. Complete variable domain (other parts from reference TRBV11-3 and TRBJ1-6): EAGVVQSPRYKIIEKKQPVAFWCNPISGHNTLYWYLQNLGQGPELLIRYENEEAVDDSQLPKDRFSAERLKGVDSTLKIQPAELGDSAVYLCASLIWGFYNSPLHFGNGTRLTVT.

This chain links TRBV10-3 with TRBJ1-4, with D perhaps TRBD1 (6 bases). Trimming removed 7 bases from V and 5 bases from J, with 17 bases in between. Per germline, CDR1 ENHRY and CDR2 SYGVKD. The CDR3 length is 15 residues. For the CDR3, the DNA is TGTGCCATCAATTCGGAAAGGGGGGTCAATGAAAAACTGTTTTTT. It translates to CAINSERGVNEKLFF.